This passage covers 10 T cell receptor beta chains from one sample sequenced in a study of response to subunit inactivated influenza vaccine. From the RT-PCR reads, TCRdb called clonotypes with MiXCR, one entry per CDR3 protein. This table holds hundreds of thousands of distinct CDR3 sequences, 12% found once. The sample was PBMCs from blood, taken on the day of vaccination. Source of these receptors: a man in his forties or fifties who received an inactivated influenza vaccine.

This clonotype was seen a handful of times. The CDR3 loop is CASSGSTGTQRYNEQFF. As DNA, the CDR3 is TGTGCCAGCAGCGGCAGCACCGGGACACAAAGATACAATGAGCAGTTCTTC. The gene calls are TRBV7-2 and TRBJ2-1, with a tentative D call TRBD1 (6 bases). The CDR3 length is 17 residues. V was trimmed by 5 bases and J by 4 bases, leaving 21 bases between them. Per the germline V gene, CDR1 is SGHTA and CDR2 is FQGNSA.

This clonotype was counted only a few times. The CDR3 here is CASSQTAAGGYNEQFF. As DNA, the CDR3 is TGCGCCAGCAGCCAAACGGCGGCGGGGGGGTACAATGAGCAGTTCTTC. This chain uses TRBV4-3 with TRBJ2-1, with 9 bases that match TRBD2. The ends lost 2 bases at V and 4 bases at J; junction bases unmatched: 6. The CDR3 length is 16 residues. Looked up from germline, CDR1 is LGHNA and CDR2 is YSLEER.

In this sample, this clonotype turned up many times. The chain couples TRBV29-1 to TRBJ2-2; 10 nucleotides align to TRBD2. The CDR3 consists of 15 residues. The junction had 4 bases not matched to a gene; V was cut back by 2 bases and J by 4 bases. The germline V gene encodes CDR1 SQVTM and CDR2 ANQGSEA. The CDR3 sequence is CSVERTSGRTGELFF. In nucleotides, the CDR3 is TGCAGCGTTGAACGGACTAGCGGACGCACCGGGGAGCTGTTTTTT.

This chain uses TRBV5-1 with TRBJ1-1, with D possibly being TRBD1 (5 bases). Trimming shortened V by 0 bases and J by 1 base, and 13 bases separated the two germline ends. The CDR3 has 16 residues. CDR1 and CDR2 from the germline V gene are SGHRS and YFSETQ. In nucleotides, the CDR3 is TGCGCCAGCAGCTTGGAAGGGGCGCATCAGAACACTGAAGCTTTCTTT. Protein: CASSLEGAHQNTEAFF.

The chain couples TRBV15 to TRBJ1-1, with D unresolved. The CDR3 is 12 residues long. Per germline, CDR1 LNHNV and CDR2 YYDKDF (reference sequence). V was shortened by 2 bases and J by 11 bases, with 12 bases between the two germline ends. This chain's CDR3 is CATSRTLQTAFF. CDR3 coding DNA: TGTGCCACCAGCAGAACCTTACAAACTGCTTTCTTT.

A remark on this clonotype: Being one base from a much bigger clone, this may be a read error. The chain employs TRBV20-1 and TRBJ2-3; D not certain. This CDR3 contains 13 residues. Germline CDR1 is DFQATT and CDR2 is SNEGSKA (reference sequence). Here the CDR3 reads CSASTAQVDTRYF. CDR3 coding DNA: TGCAGTGCTAGTACGGCTCAGGTAGATACGCGGTATTTT.

This clonotype showed up just once. This chain joins TRBV27 and TRBJ2-5, with no clear D. Trimming stripped 6 bases from V and 0 bases from J, with 8 bases between. The CDR3 runs 13 residues. Per germline, CDR1 MNHEY and CDR2 SMNVEV (reference sequence). The CDR3: CASRVRYQETQYF. As DNA, the CDR3 is TGTGCCAGCAGAGTGCGATACCAAGAGACCCAGTACTTC.

This clonotype has just a few counts. The chain carries TRBV4-2 and TRBJ2-3; 8 positions match TRBD2. This CDR3 region has 15 residues. The germline V gene has CDR1 LGHNA and CDR2 YNFKEQ. The V gene end was trimmed by 1 base and the J gene end by 4 bases; junction bases not matched to a gene: 4. CDR3 amino acids: CASSQGAGVPDTQYF. In nucleotides, the CDR3 is TGTGCCAGCAGCCAAGGAGCGGGGGTCCCAGATACGCAGTATTTT.

The V gene is TRBV29-1, the J gene TRBJ2-7; D is unresolved. Germline V gene sequence: CDR1 SQVTM, CDR2 ANQGSEA. V was pared by 4 bases and J by 4 bases, with 11 bases between. The CDR3 has 12 residues. This CDR3 is CSVAGQGYEQYF. The CDR3 region has the DNA TGCAGCGTTGCCGGGCAAGGTTACGAGCAGTACTTC.

The rearrangement joins TRBV29-1 to TRBJ2-7; 12 nucleotides match TRBD1. CDR1 is SQVTM, CDR2 ANQGSEA, per germline. V gave up 6 bases and J gave up 2 bases; unmatched junction bases: 5. The CDR3 loop spans 14 amino acids. The CDR3 DNA reads as TGCAGCGTCGGGACAGGGGGCCCCCCCTACGAGCAGTACTTC. Translating gives CSVGTGGPPYEQYF.